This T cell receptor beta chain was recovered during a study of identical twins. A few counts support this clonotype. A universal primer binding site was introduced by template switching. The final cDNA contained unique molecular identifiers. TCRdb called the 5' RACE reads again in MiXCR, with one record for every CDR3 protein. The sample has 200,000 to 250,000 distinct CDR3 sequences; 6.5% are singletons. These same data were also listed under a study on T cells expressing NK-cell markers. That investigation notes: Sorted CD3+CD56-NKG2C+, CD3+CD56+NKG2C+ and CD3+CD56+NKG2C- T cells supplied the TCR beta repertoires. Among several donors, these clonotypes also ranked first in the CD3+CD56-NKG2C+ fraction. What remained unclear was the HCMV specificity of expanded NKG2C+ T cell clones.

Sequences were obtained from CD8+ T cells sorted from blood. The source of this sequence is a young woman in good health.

The CDR3 DNA reads as TGTGCCAGCAGCTTTCTAGCGGGGGGAAACATTCAGTACTTC. Translated: CASSFLAGGNIQYF. V is TRBV7-8 and J is TRBJ2-4; TRBD2 agrees at 11 bases. After removal of 3 bases from V and 6 bases from J, the junction contained 1 base not matched to a gene. The CDR3 runs to 14 residues. From germline, CDR1 is SGHVS and CDR2 FQNEAQ.